This TCR beta chain was found in a study of glioma-infiltrating T cells. Whole-study findings and limits: Gliomas, especially low-grade, showed above-expected tissue-blood divergence; non-neoplastic patients showed below.

The CDR3 consists of 16 residues. The V gene's germline CDR1 is ENHRY and CDR2 SYGVKD. V gave up 7 bases and J gave up 4 bases; unmatched junction bases: 11. About this clonotype itself: Its antigen is unidentified.

Amplification of TCR alpha and beta CDR3 regions from RNA used iRepertoire nested multiplex PCR. One entry per CDR3 protein results from TCRdb running MiXCR on the multiplex PCR reads. Of approximately 120,000 distinct CDR3 sequences detected, 20% to 25% appear once; the ten largest clones hold roughly 15%. The sequenced sample was glioma tissue, nonneoplastic brain tissue, or PBMCs (not recorded which). The chain links TRBV10-3 to TRBJ2-2; 8 bases map to TRBD2. This clonotype originated in a human donor with low-grade glioma or glioblastoma, undergoing nonglioma brain surgery, or in good health (not recorded which). In nucleotides, the CDR3 is TGTGCCATCAAGTCCTCGCTAGCGGGTGTCACCGGGGAGCTGTTTTTT. This sequence encodes CAIKSSLAGVTGELFF.